This TCR beta chain was observed in a study of shared clonotypes between healthy human individuals. Assay: immunoSEQ multiplex PCR; the TCRdb copy retains only in-frame clones and omits some. The repertoire includes 2.5 million or so clones, more than 80% of them detected once, and roughly 0.13% sits in the top ten. CDR3 length: 16 amino acids. CDR1 and CDR2 from the germline V gene are MGHDK and SYGVNS. V was shortened by 0 bases and J by 4 bases, with 13 bases between the two germline ends. This TCR derives from a young man in good health. The chain combines TRBV25-1 with TRBJ1-3; D unresolved. Material for sequencing was naive CD4+ T cells sorted from blood. Subset reported: CD45RA+ positively selected. The CDR3 loop reads CASSEYRVSSGNTIYF. CDR3 nucleotide sequence: TGTGCCAGCAGTGAATACCGAGTCTCTTCGGGAAACACCATATATTTT.